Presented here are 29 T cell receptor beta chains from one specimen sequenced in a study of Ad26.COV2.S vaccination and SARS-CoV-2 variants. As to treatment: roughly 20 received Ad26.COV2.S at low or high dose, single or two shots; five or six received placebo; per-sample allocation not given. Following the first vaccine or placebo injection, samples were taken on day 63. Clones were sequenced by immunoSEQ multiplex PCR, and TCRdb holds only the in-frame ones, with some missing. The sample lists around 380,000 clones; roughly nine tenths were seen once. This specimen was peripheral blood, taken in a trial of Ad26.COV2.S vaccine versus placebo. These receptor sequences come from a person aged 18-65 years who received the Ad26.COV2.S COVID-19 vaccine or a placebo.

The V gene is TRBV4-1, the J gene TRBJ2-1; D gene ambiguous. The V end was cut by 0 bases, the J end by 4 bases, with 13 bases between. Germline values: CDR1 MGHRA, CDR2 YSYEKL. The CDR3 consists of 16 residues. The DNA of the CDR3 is TGCGCCAGCAGCCAAGATGAAGAGCCCCAATACAATGAGCAGTTCTTC. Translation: CASSQDEEPQYNEQFF.

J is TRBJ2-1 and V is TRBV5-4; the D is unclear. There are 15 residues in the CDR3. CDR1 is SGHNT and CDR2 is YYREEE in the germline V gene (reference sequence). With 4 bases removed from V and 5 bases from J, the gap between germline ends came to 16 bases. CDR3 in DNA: TGTGCCAGCAGCCTGGACCGGGCCAACGACAATGAGCAGTTCTTC. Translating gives CASSLDRANDNEQFF.

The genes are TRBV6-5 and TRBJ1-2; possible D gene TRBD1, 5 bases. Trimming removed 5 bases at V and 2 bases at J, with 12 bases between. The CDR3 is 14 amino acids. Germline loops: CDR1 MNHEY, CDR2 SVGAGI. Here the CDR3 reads CASSRSGTNYGYTF. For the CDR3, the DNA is TGTGCCAGCAGTCGAAGCGGGACGAACTATGGCTACACCTTC.

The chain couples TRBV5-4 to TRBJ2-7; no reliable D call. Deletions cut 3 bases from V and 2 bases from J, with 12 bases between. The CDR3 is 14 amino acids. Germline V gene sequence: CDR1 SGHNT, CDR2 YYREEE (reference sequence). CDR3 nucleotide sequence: TGTGCCAGCAGCTCCTCCGGGCTAACCTACGAGCAGTACTTC. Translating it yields CASSSSGLTYEQYF.

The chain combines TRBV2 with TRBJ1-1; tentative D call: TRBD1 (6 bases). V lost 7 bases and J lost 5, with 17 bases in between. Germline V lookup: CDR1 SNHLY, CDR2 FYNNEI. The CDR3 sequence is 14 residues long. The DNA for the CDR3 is TGTGCCAGCACTTTACAGGGACGGAGGACTGAAGCTTTCTTT. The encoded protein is CASTLQGRRTEAFF.

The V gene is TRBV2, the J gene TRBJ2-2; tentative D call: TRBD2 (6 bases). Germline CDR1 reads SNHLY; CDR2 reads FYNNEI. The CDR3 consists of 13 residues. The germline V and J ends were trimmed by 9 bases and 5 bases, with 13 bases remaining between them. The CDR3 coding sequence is TGTGCCAGTAGCGGTTACGGGACCGGGGAGCTGTTTTTT. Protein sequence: CASSGYGTGELFF.

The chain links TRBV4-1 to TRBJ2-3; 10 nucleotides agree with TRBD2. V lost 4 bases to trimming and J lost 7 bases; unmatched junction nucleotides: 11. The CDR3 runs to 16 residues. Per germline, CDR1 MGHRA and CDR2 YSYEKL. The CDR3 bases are TGCGCCAGCAGCCTCACCAGCGGGGGGGCCGGGTATACGCAGTATTTT. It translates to CASSLTSGGAGYTQYF.

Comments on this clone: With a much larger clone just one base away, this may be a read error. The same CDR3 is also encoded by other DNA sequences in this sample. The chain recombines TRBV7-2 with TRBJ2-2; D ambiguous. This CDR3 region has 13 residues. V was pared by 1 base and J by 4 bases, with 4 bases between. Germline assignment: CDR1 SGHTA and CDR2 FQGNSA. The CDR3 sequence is CASSLGGTGELFF. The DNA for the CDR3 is TGTGCCAGCAGCTTAGGGGGCACCGGGGAGCTGTTTTTT. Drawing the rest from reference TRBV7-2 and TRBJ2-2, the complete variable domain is GAGVSQSPSNKVTEKGKDVELRCDPISGHTALYWYRQSLGQGLEFLIYFQGNSAPDKSGLPSDRFSAERTGGSVSTLTIQRTQQEDSAVYLCASSLGGTGELFFGEGSRLTVL.

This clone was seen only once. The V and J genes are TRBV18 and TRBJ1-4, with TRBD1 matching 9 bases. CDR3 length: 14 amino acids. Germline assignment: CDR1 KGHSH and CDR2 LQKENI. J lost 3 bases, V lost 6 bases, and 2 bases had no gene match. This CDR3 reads CASSRDRANEKLFF. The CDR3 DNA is TGTGCCAGCTCTCGGGACAGGGCTAATGAAAAACTGTTTTTT.

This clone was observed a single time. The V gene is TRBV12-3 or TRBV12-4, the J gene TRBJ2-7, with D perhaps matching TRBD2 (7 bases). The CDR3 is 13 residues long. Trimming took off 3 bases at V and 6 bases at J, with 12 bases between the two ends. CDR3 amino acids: CASSFMGGGEQYF. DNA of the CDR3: TGTGCCAGCAGTTTTATGGGAGGGGGCGAGCAGTACTTC.

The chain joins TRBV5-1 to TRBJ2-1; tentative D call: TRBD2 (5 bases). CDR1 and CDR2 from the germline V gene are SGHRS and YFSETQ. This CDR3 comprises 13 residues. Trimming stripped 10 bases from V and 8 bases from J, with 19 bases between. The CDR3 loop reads CAGKDEGSDEQFF. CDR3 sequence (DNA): TGCGCCGGAAAAGATGAGGGTTCCGATGAGCAGTTCTTC.

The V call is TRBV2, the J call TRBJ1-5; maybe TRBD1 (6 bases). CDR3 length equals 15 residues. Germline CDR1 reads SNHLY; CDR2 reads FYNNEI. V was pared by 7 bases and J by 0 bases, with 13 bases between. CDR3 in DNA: TGTGCCAGCATTGGGGGCCTATATAGCAATCAGCCCCAGCATTTT. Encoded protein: CASIGGLYSNQPQHF.

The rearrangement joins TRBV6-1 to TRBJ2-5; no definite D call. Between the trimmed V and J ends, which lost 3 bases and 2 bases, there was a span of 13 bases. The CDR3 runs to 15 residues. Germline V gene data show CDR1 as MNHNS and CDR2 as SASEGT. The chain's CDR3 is CASSERRAVQETQYF. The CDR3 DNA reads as TGTGCCAGCAGTGAGCGTAGGGCGGTACAAGAGACCCAGTACTTC.

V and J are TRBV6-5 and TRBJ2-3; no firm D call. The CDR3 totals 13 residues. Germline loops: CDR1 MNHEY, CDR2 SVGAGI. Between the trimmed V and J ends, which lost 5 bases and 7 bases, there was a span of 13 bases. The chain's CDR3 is CASSLPSLYTQYF. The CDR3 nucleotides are TGTGCCAGCAGTCTCCCTAGTTTGTATACGCAGTATTTT.

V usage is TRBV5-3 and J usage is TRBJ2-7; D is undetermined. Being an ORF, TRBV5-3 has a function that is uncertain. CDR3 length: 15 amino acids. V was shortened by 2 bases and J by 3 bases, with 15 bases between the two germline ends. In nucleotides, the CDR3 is TGTGCCAGAAGCTTCGCCCGCACTGGTATCTACGAGCAGTACTTC. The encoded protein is CARSFARTGIYEQYF.

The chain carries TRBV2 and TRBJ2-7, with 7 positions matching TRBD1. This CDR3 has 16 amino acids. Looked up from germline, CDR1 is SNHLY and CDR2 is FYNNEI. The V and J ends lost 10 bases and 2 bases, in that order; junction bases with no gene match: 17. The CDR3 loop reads CATLEPGQPGTYEQYF. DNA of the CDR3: TGTGCCACCCTAGAACCGGGACAGCCTGGGACCTACGAGCAGTACTTC.

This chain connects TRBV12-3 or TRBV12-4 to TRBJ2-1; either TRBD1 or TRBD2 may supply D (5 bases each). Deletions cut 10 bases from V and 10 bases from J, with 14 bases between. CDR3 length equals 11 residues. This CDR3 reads CATGDRIEQFF. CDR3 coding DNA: TGTGCCACCGGGGACCGAATCGAGCAGTTCTTC.

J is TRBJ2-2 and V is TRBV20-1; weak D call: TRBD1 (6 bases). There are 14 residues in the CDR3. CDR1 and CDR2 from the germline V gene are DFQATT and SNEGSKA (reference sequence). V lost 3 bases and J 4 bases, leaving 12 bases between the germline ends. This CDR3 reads CSASFQGRTGELFF. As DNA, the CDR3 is TGCAGTGCTAGTTTTCAGGGGCGCACCGGGGAGCTGTTTTTT.

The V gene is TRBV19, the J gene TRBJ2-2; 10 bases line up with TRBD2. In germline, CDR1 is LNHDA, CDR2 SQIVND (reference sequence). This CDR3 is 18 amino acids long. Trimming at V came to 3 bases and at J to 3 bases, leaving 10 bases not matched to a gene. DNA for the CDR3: TGTGCCAGTAGTATCCTAGCGGGGGCGCGCAGGGACACCGGGGAGCTGTTTTTT. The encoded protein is CASSILAGARRDTGELFF.

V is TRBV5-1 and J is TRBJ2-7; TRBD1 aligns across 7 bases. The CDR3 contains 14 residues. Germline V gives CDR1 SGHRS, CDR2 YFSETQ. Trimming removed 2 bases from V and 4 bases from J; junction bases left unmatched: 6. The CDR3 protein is CASSFRQGGYEQYF. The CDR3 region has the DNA TGCGCCAGCAGCTTCCGACAGGGCGGTTACGAGCAGTACTTC.

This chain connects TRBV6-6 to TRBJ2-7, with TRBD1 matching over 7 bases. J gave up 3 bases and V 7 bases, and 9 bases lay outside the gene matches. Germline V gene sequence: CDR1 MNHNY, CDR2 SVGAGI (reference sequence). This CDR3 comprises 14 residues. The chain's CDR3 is CASTSPTGVYEQYF. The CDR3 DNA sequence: TGTGCCAGCACCAGCCCAACAGGGGTCTACGAGCAGTACTTC.

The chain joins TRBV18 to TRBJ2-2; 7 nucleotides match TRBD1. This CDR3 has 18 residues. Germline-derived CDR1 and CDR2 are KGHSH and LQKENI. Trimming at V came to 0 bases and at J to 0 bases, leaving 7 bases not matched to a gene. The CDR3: CASSPPGQTFPNTGELFF. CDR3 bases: TGTGCCAGCTCACCACCGGGACAGACTTTTCCGAACACCGGGGAGCTGTTTTTT.

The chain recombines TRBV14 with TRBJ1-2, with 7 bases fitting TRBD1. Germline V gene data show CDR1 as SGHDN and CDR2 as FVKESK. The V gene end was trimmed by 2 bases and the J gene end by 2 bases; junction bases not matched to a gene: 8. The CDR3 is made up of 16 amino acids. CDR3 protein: CASSQPDRDLNYGYTF. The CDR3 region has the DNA TGTGCCAGCAGCCAACCAGACAGGGATCTAAACTATGGCTACACCTTC.

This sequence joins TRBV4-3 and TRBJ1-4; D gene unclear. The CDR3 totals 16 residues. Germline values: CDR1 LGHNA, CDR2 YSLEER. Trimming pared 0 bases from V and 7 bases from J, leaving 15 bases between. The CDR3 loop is CASSQERGMELEKLFF. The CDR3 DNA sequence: TGCGCCAGCAGCCAAGAGCGAGGAATGGAGCTTGAAAAACTGTTTTTT.

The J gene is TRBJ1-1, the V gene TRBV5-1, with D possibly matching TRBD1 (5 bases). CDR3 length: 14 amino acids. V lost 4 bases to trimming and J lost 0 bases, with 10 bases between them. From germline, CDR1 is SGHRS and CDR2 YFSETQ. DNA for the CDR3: TGCGCCAGCAGCACCGGGGCCATGAACACTGAAGCTTTCTTT. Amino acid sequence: CASSTGAMNTEAFF. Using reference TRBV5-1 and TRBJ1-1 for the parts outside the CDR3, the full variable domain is KAGVTQTPRYLIKTRGQQVTLSCSPISGHRSVSWYQQTPGQGLQFLFEYFSETQRNKGNFPGRFSGRQFSNSRSEMNVSTLELGDSALYLCASSTGAMNTEAFFGQGTRLTVV.

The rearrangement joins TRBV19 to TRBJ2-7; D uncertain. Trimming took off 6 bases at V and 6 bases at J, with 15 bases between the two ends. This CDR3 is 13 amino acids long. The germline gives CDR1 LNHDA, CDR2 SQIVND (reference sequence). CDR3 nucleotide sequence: TGTGCCAGTAGGGGCTCTTCTTGGGGCGAGCAGTACTTC. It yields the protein CASRGSSWGEQYF. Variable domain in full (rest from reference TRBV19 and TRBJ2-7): DGGITQSPKYLFRKEGQNVTLSCEQNLNHDAMYWYRQDPGQGLRLIYYSQIVNDFQKGDIAEGYSVSREKKESFPLTVTSAQKNPTAFYLCASRGSSWGEQYFGPGTRLTVT.

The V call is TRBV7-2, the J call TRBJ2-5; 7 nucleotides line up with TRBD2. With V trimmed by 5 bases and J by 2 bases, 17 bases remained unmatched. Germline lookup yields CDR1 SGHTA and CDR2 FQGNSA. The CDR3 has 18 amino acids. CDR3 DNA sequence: TGTGCCAGCAGCCCCACGGGGAGGGGTTACAGGTTACAAGAGACCCAGTACTTC. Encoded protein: CASSPTGRGYRLQETQYF.

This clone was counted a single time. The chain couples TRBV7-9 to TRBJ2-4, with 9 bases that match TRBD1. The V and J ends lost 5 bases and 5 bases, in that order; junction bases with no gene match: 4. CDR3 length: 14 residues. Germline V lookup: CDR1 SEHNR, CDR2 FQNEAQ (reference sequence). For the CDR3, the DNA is TGTGCCAGCAGCGACCGGGACAGGGAAAACATTCAGTACTTC. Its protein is CASSDRDRENIQYF.

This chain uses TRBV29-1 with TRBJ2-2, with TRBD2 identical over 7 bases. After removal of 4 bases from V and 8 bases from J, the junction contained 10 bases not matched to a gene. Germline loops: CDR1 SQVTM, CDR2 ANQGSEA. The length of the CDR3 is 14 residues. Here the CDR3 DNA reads TGCAGCGTTGTTATAAGCGGGGCTGTTGGGGAGCTGTTTTTT. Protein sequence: CSVVISGAVGELFF.